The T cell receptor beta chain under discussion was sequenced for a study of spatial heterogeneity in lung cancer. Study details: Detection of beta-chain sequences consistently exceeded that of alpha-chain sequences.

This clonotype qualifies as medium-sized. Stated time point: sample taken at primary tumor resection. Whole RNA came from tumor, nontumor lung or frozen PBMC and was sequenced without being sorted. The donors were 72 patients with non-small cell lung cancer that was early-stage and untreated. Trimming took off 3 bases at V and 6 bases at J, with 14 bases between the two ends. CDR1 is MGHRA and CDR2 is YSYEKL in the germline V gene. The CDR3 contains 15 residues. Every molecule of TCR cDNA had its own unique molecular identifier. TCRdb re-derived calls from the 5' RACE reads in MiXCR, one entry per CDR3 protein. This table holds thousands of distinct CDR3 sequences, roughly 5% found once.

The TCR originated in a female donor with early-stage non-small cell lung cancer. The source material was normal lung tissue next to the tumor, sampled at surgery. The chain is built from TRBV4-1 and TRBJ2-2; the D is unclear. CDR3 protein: CASSQDAGSAGELFF. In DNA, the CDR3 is TGCGCCAGCAGCCAGGATGCTGGCAGTGCCGGGGAGCTGTTTTTT.